This T cell receptor beta chain was captured by sequencing in a study of identical twins (dated by TCRdb to 2016 to 2018). For the wider study: The study deep-sequenced TCR alpha and beta repertoires from monozygotic twins, unrelated adults of various ages and cord blood to test whether fetal clonotypes persist. Replicate twin experiments were performed at different times using different library preparation protocols to rule out contamination. Overall results and qualifications from the work: Invariant T cells such as MAIT and iNKT could partly confound zero-insertion analyses, though diverse VJ usage argued against this for most clonotypes. In monozygotic twins, out-of-frame TCR alpha sharing was systematically underestimated by recombination models, although the models agreed with sharing between unrelated individuals. Compared with coincidental sharing between unrelated individuals, out-of-frame TCR alpha sequences shared between twins had an excess of sequences with low generation probability. The excess sharing between twins in beta out-of-frame sequences was weaker because fewer shared sequences reduced the signal-to-noise ratio. Abundant cord blood beta clonotypes had fewer insertions, young adult naive repertoires showed a similar but weaker trend, and memory repertoires showed no such trend. Because the same donors could not be followed over many years, conclusions were based on cross-sectional statistical analysis.

CDR1 and CDR2, per the germline V gene, are MNHNS and SASEGT. Spanning cysteine to phenylalanine, the CDR3 consists of 19 amino acids. The DNA shown is the 57-base CDR3, in frame from base 1. Cut back by 5 bases and 8 bases, the V and J ends lie 31 bases apart. Every donor was a healthy Caucasian. The twin cohort comprised three pairs of female monozygotic twins, all aged roughly 18 to 29 years. Peripheral blood mononuclear cells were the source from which RNA for the TCR libraries was isolated. This clonotype has just a few counts. The target of this receptor is not known. No per-base quality is available; no much larger clone lies one base away. The library was built by means of 5' RACE. This sample was sequenced with an Illumina HiSeq 2000. Template switching added a universal primer binding site, and the final cDNA carried a unique molecular identifier that allowed TCR cDNA molecules to be counted accurately. Specific primers in the conserved constant-segment region were used to synthesize first-strand cDNA for the TCR alpha and beta chains. Each cDNA library was double barcoded, with a SMART-Mk sample barcode plus Illumina barcodes, to control for contamination. TruSeq adapter sequences, together with Illumina sample barcodes, were added in two successive PCR steps. The TCR alpha and beta cDNA libraries were sequenced on the Illumina HiSeq platform using custom primers. Under the source paper's analysis protocol: MiGEC processed the raw reads to extract unique molecular identifiers, while MiXCR was used to determine the CDR3 positions. For each individual, recombination models were inferred using an EM algorithm with the repgenHMM and IGoR tools. The tcR package in R was used for shared clonotype analysis, with sharing normalized by the product of cloneset sizes. Out-of-frame nonproductive sequences were analyzed to study raw recombination free of thymic and clonal selection effects. TCRdb reanalyzed the raw reads on its own, using fastp at Q25 for trimming and MiXCR for clone calling, and kept in-frame beta chains. CDR3 protein sequences are deduplicated, and each keeps its most common genes and DNA. The V and J calls and clone size come from TCRdb's table, not from the authors' own analysis. The sample table holds roughly 630,000 distinct CDR3 sequences, of which under 8.5% were seen once. Roughly 1.5% of the sample goes to the ten largest clones.

The data also belong to a second study, concerning yellow fever vaccine responses in identical twins. The second paper further reports: The authors reported that the T cell response to vaccination in identical twins appeared partly convergent and partly personalized. In identical twins, the study followed T cell clones that responded to the vaccine with precision.

This receptor chain uses TRBV6-1 and TRBJ2-1; the D call is possibly TRBD1 or TRBD2, each sharing 5 bases. Sequences were obtained from PBMCs. The sequence came from a young woman in good health. The CDR3 region reads CASSPTTARSAGGSYEQFF. The DNA sequence reads TGTGCCAGCAGTCCTACGACAGCCCGGTCGGCGGGTGGGAGCTATGAGCAGTTCTTC.